This entry lists 11 T cell receptor beta chains sequenced from one sample in a study of OX40 agonist ivuxolimab in advanced cancers. TCRdb's copy holds only in-frame clones and misses some; the assay was immunoSEQ multiplex PCR. The sample has around 67,000 clones, approximately 80% seen once. The sequencing used CD4+ or CD8+ T cells sorted from blood, collected in a trial of the OX40 agonist ivuxolimab. These receptors were obtained from an adult with an advanced solid tumor such as melanoma, head and neck, liver or kidney cancer.

The rearrangement joins TRBV18 to TRBJ2-1; 7 positions agree with TRBD1. With 4 bases clipped from V and 4 bases from J, the junction kept 10 bases outside the gene matches. The CDR3 is 16 amino acids. CDR1 is KGHSH, CDR2 LQKENI, per germline. DNA of the CDR3: TGTGCCAGCTCACTTAGACAGGGCAGTAGGTACAATGAGCAGTTCTTC. It yields the protein CASSLRQGSRYNEQFF.

This clone was seen a few times. This sequence joins TRBV6-1 and TRBJ1-6; D gene ambiguous. Trimming cost V 4 bases and J 7 bases, with 8 bases left between them. Germline V lookup: CDR1 MNHNS, CDR2 SASEGT. The CDR3 spans 13 residues. The CDR3 region is CASSGRFNSPLHF. DNA of the CDR3: TGTGCCAGCAGTGGGCGGTTCAATTCACCCCTCCACTTT.

J is TRBJ2-5 and V is TRBV2, with TRBD1 as a possible D gene (6 bases). This CDR3 region has 11 residues. Between the trimmed V and J ends, which lost 7 bases and 5 bases, there was a span of 8 bases. Per germline, CDR1 SNHLY and CDR2 FYNNEI. The CDR3 region has the DNA TGTGCCAGCAAGGGGGAGGAGACCCAGTACTTC. This gives the protein CASKGEETQYF.

J is TRBJ2-2 and V is TRBV2, with a tentative D call TRBD1 (5 bases). This CDR3 comprises 13 residues. The V end lost 4 bases, the J end lost 5 bases, and 8 bases lay between the germline ends. The germline V gene has CDR1 SNHLY and CDR2 FYNNEI. CDR3 DNA sequence: TGTGCCAGCAGTGCAGCAGGGACCGGGGAGCTGTTTTTT. This sequence encodes CASSAAGTGELFF.

The chain joins TRBV6-1 to TRBJ1-2; 7 bases line up with TRBD1. This CDR3 has 15 amino acids. The V and J ends lost 5 bases and 0 bases, in that order; junction bases with no gene match: 6. Germline loops: CDR1 MNHNS, CDR2 SASEGT. In nucleotides, the CDR3 is TGTGCCAGCAGTTTTACAGGGGTAGCTAACTATGGCTACACCTTC. It is translated as CASSFTGVANYGYTF.

The rearrangement links TRBV4-1 to TRBJ1-4, with a weak D call TRBD1 (5 bases). V was pared by 1 base and J by 0 bases, with 9 bases between. CDR1 and CDR2 (germline): MGHRA, YSYEKL. The CDR3 spans 16 residues. CDR3 residues: CASSQGGSATNEKLFF. The CDR3 nucleotides read TGCGCCAGCAGCCAAGGGGGGTCTGCAACTAATGAAAAACTGTTTTTT.

V gene TRBV9 combines with J gene TRBJ1-2; TRBD1 is a possible D gene (5 bases). Germline CDR1 reads SGDLS; CDR2 reads YYNGEE. The V gene lost 4 bases and the J gene lost 8 bases, with 15 bases spanning the gap. The CDR3 totals 13 residues. CDR3 nucleotides: TGTGCCAGCAGCACCCGACAGAGTTCGGGCTACACCTTC. Residues: CASSTRQSSGYTF.

This clone turned up a few times. The chain combines TRBV11-2 with TRBJ2-2; D gene uncertain. The CDR3 sequence is 14 residues long. Germline V gene lookup returns CDR1 SGHAT and CDR2 FQNNGV. Between the trimmed V and J ends, which lost 5 bases and 2 bases, there was a span of 9 bases. This chain's CDR3 is CASSPGVNTGELFF. CDR3 DNA sequence: TGTGCCAGCAGCCCTGGAGTCAACACCGGGGAGCTGTTTTTT. Looking up the rest from reference TRBV11-2 and TRBJ2-2 gives the full variable domain: EAGVAQSPRYKIIEKRQSVAFWCNPISGHATLYWYQQILGQGPKLLIQFQNNGVVDDSQLPKDRFSAERLKGVDSTLKIQPAKLEDSAVYLCASSPGVNTGELFFGEGSRLTVL.

J is TRBJ2-7 and V is TRBV5-1; D not certain. The CDR3 sequence is 13 residues long. Germline V lookup: CDR1 SGHRS, CDR2 YFSETQ. Between the trimmed V and J ends, which lost 4 bases and 3 bases, there was a span of 11 bases. DNA of the CDR3: TGCGCCAGCAGCAGTGATAAAGGCTACGAGCAGTACTTC. The encoded protein is CASSSDKGYEQYF.

The V and J genes are TRBV10-3 and TRBJ2-1; 8 bases match TRBD2. V lost 6 bases, J lost 2 bases, and 6 bases stayed unmatched. The CDR3 sequence is 15 residues long. Per the germline V gene, CDR1 is ENHRY and CDR2 is SYGVKD. CDR3 in DNA: TGTGCCATCAGCCCTCCGGGGGGGCCCTACAATGAGCAGTTCTTC. This encodes CAISPPGGPYNEQFF.

The rearrangement links TRBV5-5 to TRBJ2-4; D is uncertain. The CDR3 covers 12 residues. Deletions cut 2 bases from V and 8 bases from J, with 8 bases between. Germline V gives CDR1 SGHKS, CDR2 YYEKEE (reference sequence). The CDR3 coding sequence is TGTGCCAGCAGCTTAGATCGGGACATTCAGTACTTC. Protein: CASSLDRDIQYF.